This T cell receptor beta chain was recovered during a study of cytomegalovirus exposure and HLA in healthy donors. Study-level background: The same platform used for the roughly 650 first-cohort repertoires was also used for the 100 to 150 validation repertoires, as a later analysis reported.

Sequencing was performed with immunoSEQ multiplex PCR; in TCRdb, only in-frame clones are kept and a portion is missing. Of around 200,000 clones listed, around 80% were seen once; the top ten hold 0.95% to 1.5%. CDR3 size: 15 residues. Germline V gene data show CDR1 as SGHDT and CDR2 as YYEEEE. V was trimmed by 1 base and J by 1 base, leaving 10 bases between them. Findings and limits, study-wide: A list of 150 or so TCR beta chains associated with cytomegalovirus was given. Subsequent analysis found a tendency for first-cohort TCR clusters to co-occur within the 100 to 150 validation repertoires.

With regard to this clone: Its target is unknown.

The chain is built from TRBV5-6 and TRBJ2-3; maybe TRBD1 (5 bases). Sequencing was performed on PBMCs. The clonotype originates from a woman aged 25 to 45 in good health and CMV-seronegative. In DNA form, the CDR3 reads TGTGCCAGCAGCTTGACCGGCAGGGGCACAGATACGCAGTATTTT. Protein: CASSLTGRGTDTQYF.